One and the same sample provided the 24 T cell receptor beta chains below, sequenced in a study of blood T cell repertoires in COVID-19. The assay was immunoSEQ multiplex PCR, and TCRdb's table has in-frame clones only and misses some. This sample has roughly 15,000 clones, with 70% to 90% found just once. Sequencing input: peripheral blood. Every receptor here comes from a human donor in a cohort sampled during active COVID-19.

The chain carries TRBV24-1 and TRBJ2-7; 10 positions match TRBD2. This CDR3 region has 15 residues. Germline V gene data show CDR1 as KGHDR and CDR2 as SFDVKD. Trimming took 3 bases from V and 7 from J; bases not matched to a gene: 8. CDR3 DNA sequence: TGTGCCACCAGTGATCCCGGGGTAGCGGGAGGTGAGCAGTACTTC. The encoded protein is CATSDPGVAGGEQYF.

This chain connects TRBV5-1 to TRBJ2-2; possibly TRBD2 for D (6 bases). V was clipped by 6 bases and J by 5 bases, with 11 bases between them. Germline CDR1 SGHRS, CDR2 YFSETQ. The CDR3 runs 13 residues. The CDR3, as DNA: TGCGCCAGCATGCGGGGCCAGACCGGGGAGCTGTTTTTT. Amino acid sequence: CASMRGQTGELFF.

The gene calls are TRBV18 and TRBJ2-7; D is perhaps TRBD1 (5 bases). Trimming shortened V by 2 bases and J by 1 base, and 9 bases separated the two germline ends. This CDR3 has 14 residues. The germline gives CDR1 KGHSH, CDR2 LQKENI. CDR3 DNA sequence: TGTGCCAGCTCACCAAGGGGCCATTCCTACGAGCAGTACTTC. Its translation is CASSPRGHSYEQYF.

This chain joins TRBV4-1 and TRBJ1-3, with D perhaps TRBD1 (6 bases). V lost 2 bases and J 0 bases, leaving 14 bases between the germline ends. The CDR3 loop spans 17 amino acids. CDR1 and CDR2 (germline): MGHRA, YSYEKL. CDR3: CASSQPLQGSSGNTIYF. CDR3 bases: TGCGCCAGCAGCCAACCATTACAGGGCTCCTCTGGAAACACCATATATTTT.

V usage is TRBV18 and J usage is TRBJ1-1; the D gene is possibly TRBD1 (5 bases). CDR1 is KGHSH, CDR2 LQKENI, per germline. Trimming shortened V by 0 bases and J by 10 bases, and 12 bases separated the two germline ends. The CDR3 totals 13 residues. The CDR3 reads CASSPPAGLGAFF. DNA for the CDR3: TGTGCCAGCTCACCACCCGCAGGGCTTGGAGCTTTCTTT.

The chain employs TRBV6-6 and TRBJ2-7, with D tentatively TRBD1 (5 bases). Trimming pared 2 bases from V and 1 base from J, leaving 12 bases between. The CDR3 is made up of 15 amino acids. Germline lookup yields CDR1 MNHNY and CDR2 SVGAGI (reference sequence). The CDR3 protein is CASSYGQGGSYEQYF. DNA of the CDR3: TGTGCCAGCAGTTACGGGCAGGGTGGGTCCTACGAGCAGTACTTC.

The chain recombines TRBV28 with TRBJ2-7; a possible D gene is TRBD1 (6 bases). Germline V gene sequence: CDR1 MDHEN, CDR2 SYDVKM. The CDR3 spans 11 residues. V was pared by 8 bases and J by 4 bases, with 9 bases between. As DNA, the CDR3 is TGTGCCAGCCAAACAGGGTACGAGCAGTACTTC. It yields the protein CASQTGYEQYF.

V usage is TRBV19 and J usage is TRBJ1-2; D gene uncertain. Germline lookup yields CDR1 LNHDA and CDR2 SQIVND (reference sequence). The CDR3 is 13 residues long. V gave up 3 bases and J gave up 7 bases, with 12 bases separating them. The CDR3 loop reads CASSIGGLVGYTF. The CDR3 bases are TGTGCCAGTAGTATCGGAGGACTTGTTGGCTACACCTTC.

The rearrangement joins TRBV5-1 to TRBJ2-7; TRBD2 aligns across 11 bases. The germline gives CDR1 SGHRS, CDR2 YFSETQ. The CDR3 consists of 15 residues. The junction had 7 bases not matched to a gene; V was cut back by 8 bases and J by 0 bases. CDR3 nucleotides: TGCGCCAGTAAACCCGGGACTAGCGGCTCCTACGAGCAGTACTTC. Amino acids: CASKPGTSGSYEQYF.

This chain joins TRBV27 and TRBJ1-6; D gene unclear. CDR3 size: 17 residues. CDR1 is MNHEY, CDR2 SMNVEV, per germline (reference sequence). Trimming shortened V by 3 bases and J by 0 bases, and 12 bases separated the two germline ends. CDR3 sequence: CASSFRLQSSYNSPLHF. In DNA form, the CDR3 reads TGTGCCAGCAGTTTTCGCTTACAGAGCTCCTATAATTCACCCCTCCACTTT.

The chain couples TRBV20-1 to TRBJ1-1; D perhaps matches TRBD1 (5 bases). Looked up from germline, CDR1 is DFQATT and CDR2 is SNEGSKA (reference sequence). Trimming removed 3 bases from V and 3 bases from J, with 14 bases in between. This CDR3 spans 14 amino acids. CDR3 protein: CSASIAPRDTEAFF. The CDR3, as DNA: TGCAGTGCTAGTATTGCACCCAGGGACACTGAAGCTTTCTTT.

This rearrangement joins TRBV28 to TRBJ1-6; the match to TRBD1 covers 7 bases. The V gene's germline CDR1 is MDHEN and CDR2 SYDVKM. The J segment lost 7 bases and the V segment lost 2 bases, leaving 5 bases of the junction unmatched. CDR3 length equals 15 residues. The DNA of the CDR3 is TGTGCCAGCAGTTTAGACGGCAGGGGGAATTCACCCCTCCACTTT. Amino acid sequence: CASSLDGRGNSPLHF.

This chain joins TRBV10-3 and TRBJ2-5, with 7 bases fitting TRBD1. Trimming cost V 10 bases and J 3 bases; bases outside gene matches: 11. The V gene's germline CDR1 is ENHRY and CDR2 SYGVKD. The CDR3 runs to 14 residues. CDR3 protein: CATGGTGAKETQYF. The CDR3 region has the DNA TGTGCCACCGGAGGTACAGGGGCGAAAGAGACCCAGTACTTC.

The chain combines TRBV6-5 with TRBJ2-7; the match to TRBD2 covers 8 bases. The length of the CDR3 is 15 residues. The trim removed 6 bases at V and 0 bases at J, leaving 7 bases unmatched. The germline V gene encodes CDR1 MNHEY and CDR2 SVGAGI. The CDR3 nucleotides read TGTGCCAGCAGCCTACTAGCGGCGAGCTCCTACGAGCAGTACTTC. Residues: CASSLLAASSYEQYF.

The chain recombines TRBV10-1 with TRBJ2-3, with a possible D match to TRBD2 (6 bases). The CDR3 sequence is 17 residues long. Per germline, CDR1 WNHNN and CDR2 SYGVQD (reference sequence). V was trimmed by 5 bases and J by 5 bases, leaving 23 bases between them. Here the CDR3 reads CASSRAFPGAIGDTQYF. The CDR3 DNA is TGCGCCAGCAGTCGAGCGTTCCCGGGAGCTATTGGAGATACGCAGTATTTT.

The CDR3 nucleotides are TGTGCCAGCAGAAAAAGCGGGGCAGTCTACGAGCAGTACTTC. Protein sequence: CASRKSGAVYEQYF. J is TRBJ2-7 and V is TRBV6-5; 7 nucleotides line up with TRBD2. This CDR3 spans 14 amino acids. The V segment lost 6 bases and the J segment 3 bases; nucleotides outside the gene matches: 8. Germline loops: CDR1 MNHEY, CDR2 SVGAGI.

Only one count was recorded for this clone. V and J are TRBV19 and TRBJ2-1; D might be TRBD1 (5 bases). CDR3 length equals 16 residues. Germline-derived CDR1 and CDR2 are LNHDA and SQIVND (reference sequence). Between the trimmed V and J ends, which lost 5 bases and 0 bases, there was a span of 14 bases. In DNA form, the CDR3 reads TGTGCCAGTAGTCGTGCCCCAGGGTCCTCCTACAATGAGCAGTTCTTC. It codes for CASSRAPGSSYNEQFF.

This clone was counted only a few times. The chain is built from TRBV6-1 and TRBJ2-7, with 10 bases aligning to TRBD2. Germline loops: CDR1 MNHNS, CDR2 SASEGT. The CDR3 has 18 residues. V dropped 2 bases and J dropped 2; count of bases not matched to a gene: 12. CDR3 sequence: CASSERLAGETVTYEQYF. The CDR3 nucleotides read TGTGCCAGCAGTGAACGGCTAGCGGGAGAAACCGTCACCTACGAGCAGTACTTC.

J is TRBJ2-7 and V is TRBV28; no clear D gene. V was pared by 5 bases and J by 2 bases, with 4 bases between. The CDR3 sequence is 11 residues long. Germline CDR1 reads MDHEN; CDR2 reads SYDVKM. The CDR3 DNA reads as TGTGCCAGCAGTACTACCTACGAGCAGTACTTC. Protein: CASSTTYEQYF.

This rearrangement joins TRBV6-5 to TRBJ1-5, with no clear D. The CDR3 runs 13 residues. Germline V gives CDR1 MNHEY, CDR2 SVGAGI. V was shortened by 6 bases and J by 3 bases, with 9 bases between the two germline ends. CDR3 residues: CASSYDTNQPQHF. CDR3 bases: TGTGCCAGCAGCTACGACACCAATCAGCCCCAGCATTTT.

The CDR3 region is CSVGHSSFMNTEAFF. CDR3 sequence (DNA): TGCAGCGTCGGTCATTCGTCCTTCATGAACACTGAAGCTTTCTTT. This rearrangement joins TRBV29-1 to TRBJ1-1, with D unresolved. This CDR3 region has 15 residues. Trimming removed 6 bases at V and 0 bases at J, with 17 bases between. CDR1 and CDR2 (germline): SQVTM, ANQGSEA.

In this sample, this clone turned up a few times. This chain uses TRBV19 with TRBJ2-1; D might be TRBD2 (6 bases). Germline V gene data show CDR1 as LNHDA and CDR2 as SQIVND (reference sequence). The germline V and J ends were trimmed by 5 bases and 4 bases, with 12 bases remaining between them. This CDR3 contains 14 residues. The CDR3 bases are TGTGCCAGTAGTGGCCGGGACTTTTACAATGAGCAGTTCTTC. It translates to CASSGRDFYNEQFF.

V is TRBV7-9 and J is TRBJ1-4; 9 positions agree with TRBD1. V shed 4 bases, J shed 7 bases, and the junction held 4 bases outside the gene matches. The CDR3 has 14 amino acids. The germline gives CDR1 SEHNR, CDR2 FQNEAQ (reference sequence). The CDR3 loop reads CASSSTGGGEKLFF. The CDR3 region has the DNA TGTGCCAGCAGCTCGACAGGGGGTGGTGAAAAACTGTTTTTT.

The chain recombines TRBV5-4 with TRBJ1-6; D not certain. V lost 3 bases, J lost 0 bases, and 10 bases lay in between. The CDR3 is 16 residues long. Germline V gene sequence: CDR1 SGHNT, CDR2 YYREEE (reference sequence). The CDR3 is CASSSGGSSYNSPLHF. The CDR3 DNA sequence: TGTGCCAGCAGCTCCGGAGGAAGCTCCTATAATTCACCCCTCCACTTT.